The 30 T cell receptor beta chains reported below all come from one sample, sequenced in a study of vaccination and CD4 T cells after COVID-19. Regarding treatment: approximately nine-day PBMC culture with coronavirus spike peptide pools or control peptides (ViraFEST assay). Antigens of these TCRs are unknown. With the Oncomine TCR Beta short-read assay, DNA from cultured CD4+ T cells was sequenced. TCRdb analysed the PCR reads with MiXCR anew, one entry per CDR3 protein. The sample consists of some 17,000 distinct CDR3 sequences, around 45% of them appearing once. The input for sequencing was CD4+ T cells from blood, cultured in vitro, taken before SARS-CoV-2 vaccination. The receptor source for this set is a human donor who had recovered from COVID-19.

The sample holds one count of this clonotype. This chain joins TRBV28 and TRBJ1-5, with 7 bases that match TRBD1. Germline CDR1 reads MDHEN; CDR2 reads SYDVKM. With V trimmed by 2 bases and J by 13 bases, 5 bases remained unmatched. The CDR3 has 12 residues. Here the CDR3 reads CASSLGGTEQHF. CDR3 DNA: TGTGCCAGCAGTTTAGGAGGGACAGAGCAGCATTTT.

The table lists this clonotype with a few counts. The V and J genes are TRBV7-9 and TRBJ1-2, with 11 bases fitting TRBD1. The CDR3 sequence is 16 residues long. The germline gives CDR1 SEHNR, CDR2 FQNEAQ (reference sequence). The ends lost 5 bases at V and 4 bases at J; junction bases unmatched: 9. The CDR3 nucleotides read TGTGCCAGCAGCCATGGGACAGGGGGAAACCTCTATGGCTACACCTTC. Its protein product is CASSHGTGGNLYGYTF. Filled out from reference TRBV7-9 and TRBJ1-2, the complete variable domain reads DTGVSQNPRHKITKRGQNVTFRCDPISEHNRLYWYRQTLGQGPEFLTYFQNEAQLEKSRLLSDRFSAERPKGSFSTLEIQRTEQGDSAMYLCASSHGTGGNLYGYTFGSGTRLTVV.

In this sample, this clonotype turned up a few times. This chain connects TRBV20-1 to TRBJ2-3, with 16 bases identical to TRBD2. Germline lookup yields CDR1 DFQATT and CDR2 SNEGSKA (reference sequence). This CDR3 has 15 amino acids. The CDR3 protein is CRGLAGGRPTDTQYF. The DNA of the CDR3 is TGCAGGGGACTAGCGGGGGGGAGACCCACAGATACGCAGTATTTT.

CDR3 nucleotide sequence: TGTGCCAGCAGCTTAGGCCGCAATCAGCCCCAGCATTTT. Its protein is CASSLGRNQPQHF. The chain couples TRBV11-2 to TRBJ1-5; D ambiguous. The CDR3 length is 13 residues. V was cut by 1 base and J by 2 bases, with 3 bases left in between. The germline gives CDR1 SGHAT, CDR2 FQNNGV.

V usage is TRBV5-4 and J usage is TRBJ2-1; TRBD1 agrees at 10 bases. The V gene end was trimmed by 1 base and the J gene end by 8 bases; junction bases not matched to a gene: 6. There are 15 residues in the CDR3. Per germline, CDR1 SGHNT and CDR2 YYREEE (reference sequence). CDR3 coding DNA: TGTGCCAGCAGCTTGTCCGGGACAGGGGCCCATGAGCAGTTCTTC. It yields the protein CASSLSGTGAHEQFF. The whole variable domain, filled in from reference TRBV5-4 and TRBJ2-1, reads ETGVTQSPTHLIKTRGQQVTLRCSSQSGHNTVSWYQQALGQGPQFIFQYYREEENGRGNFPPRFSGLQFPNYSSELNVNALELDDSALYLCASSLSGTGAHEQFFGPGTRLTVL.

This clonotype turned up a few times. V usage is TRBV19 and J usage is TRBJ1-1; no clear D. Trimming shortened V by 9 bases and J by 2 bases, and 13 bases separated the two germline ends. This CDR3 is 13 amino acids long. Germline V lookup: CDR1 LNHDA, CDR2 SQIVND (reference sequence). CDR3 coding DNA: TGTGCCAGCGCGCGGCGGGTTAACACTGAAGCTTTCTTT. Its translation: CASARRVNTEAFF.

This clonotype showed up just a few times. J is TRBJ1-6 and V is TRBV19; D not resolved. V dropped 4 bases and J dropped 7 bases, with 11 bases sitting between them. Looked up from germline, CDR1 is LNHDA and CDR2 is SQIVND (reference sequence). The CDR3 sequence is 14 residues long. The CDR3 is CASSTTTMNSPLHF. In DNA form, the CDR3 reads TGTGCCAGTAGTACGACAACAATGAATTCACCCCTCCACTTT.

A few counts support this clonotype. The V and J genes are TRBV24-1 and TRBJ2-5; unclear D gene. V gave up 4 bases and J gave up 5 bases, with 13 bases separating them. The length of the CDR3 is 14 residues. Per germline, CDR1 KGHDR and CDR2 SFDVKD. CDR3 residues: CATSDIRPGETQYF. In DNA, the CDR3 is TGTGCCACCAGTGACATACGCCCGGGTGAGACCCAGTACTTC.

This clonotype occurred a few times. The V gene is TRBV11-1, the J gene TRBJ1-2, with D possibly being TRBD1 (6 bases). V was cut by 4 bases and J by 0 bases, with 12 bases left in between. The germline gives CDR1 SGHAT, CDR2 FQDESV (reference sequence). CDR3 size: 15 residues. The CDR3 sequence: CASSSYRDTNYGYTF. CDR3 DNA sequence: TGTGCCAGCAGCTCCTACAGGGATACTAACTATGGCTACACCTTC.

This clonotype was picked up a small number of times. This chain connects TRBV25-1 to TRBJ2-7; D possibly corresponds to TRBD1 (6 bases). The V end lost 5 bases, the J end lost 1 base, and 9 bases lay between the germline ends. The CDR3 is made up of 13 amino acids. The germline V gene has CDR1 MGHDK and CDR2 SYGVNS. CDR3 DNA sequence: TGTGCCAGCAGTCGGACAGCATCCTACGAGCAGTACTTC. Its protein product is CASSRTASYEQYF.

This clonotype was observed a single time. The chain recombines TRBV6-2 or TRBV6-3 with TRBJ1-1; no reliable D call. Germline V lookup: CDR1 MNHEY, CDR2 SVGEGT. This CDR3 is 14 amino acids long. V dropped 0 bases and J dropped 8 bases, with 13 bases sitting between them. CDR3 nucleotide sequence: TGTGCCAGCAGTTACTCGATGTTGACTGGGGAAGCTTTCTTT. It codes for CASSYSMLTGEAFF.

This chain links TRBV28 with TRBJ1-1, with D perhaps TRBD1 (6 bases). V dropped 6 bases and J dropped 2 bases, with 13 bases sitting between them. The CDR3 totals 14 residues. Germline V gene lookup returns CDR1 MDHEN and CDR2 SYDVKM. Here the CDR3 reads CASSRGGGNTEAFF. Written as DNA, the CDR3 is TGTGCCAGCAGCCGGGGAGGGGGAAACACTGAAGCTTTCTTT.

V gene TRBV7-9 combines with J gene TRBJ1-6; the D is unclear. The germline CDR1 and CDR2 sequences are SEHNR and FQNEAQ (reference sequence). Deletions cut 5 bases from V and 4 bases from J, with 6 bases between. The CDR3 sequence is 13 residues long. In DNA, the CDR3 is TGTGCCAGCAGCCCTTTATATAATTCACCCCTCCACTTT. This sequence encodes CASSPLYNSPLHF.

J is TRBJ2-6 and V is TRBV6-5, with D tentatively TRBD1 or TRBD2 (5 bases each). The CDR3 length is 17 residues. Per the germline V gene, CDR1 is MNHEY and CDR2 is SVGAGI. Trimming stripped 0 bases from V and 3 bases from J, with 12 bases between. This CDR3 is CASSYSKMGVGANVLTF. CDR3 nucleotide sequence: TGTGCCAGCAGTTACTCGAAAATGGGGGTTGGGGCCAACGTCCTGACTTTC.

The rearrangement joins TRBV19 to TRBJ2-2, with D perhaps TRBD2 (5 bases). The CDR3 loop spans 13 amino acids. The ends were cut back, 5 bases at V and 7 bases at J, with 11 bases in the middle. Germline-derived CDR1 and CDR2 are LNHDA and SQIVND (reference sequence). CDR3 loop: CASSLGLNGELFF. The CDR3 bases are TGTGCCAGTAGTCTAGGACTTAACGGGGAGCTGTTTTTT. Full variable domain (missing parts from reference TRBV19 and TRBJ2-2): DGGITQSPKYLFRKEGQNVTLSCEQNLNHDAMYWYRQDPGQGLRLIYYSQIVNDFQKGDIAEGYSVSREKKESFPLTVTSAQKNPTAFYLCASSLGLNGELFFGEGSRLTVL.

The chain carries TRBV28 and TRBJ2-7, with 8 bases that match TRBD2. The CDR3 runs to 15 residues. Trimming at V came to 1 base and at J to 5 bases, leaving 7 bases not matched to a gene. Germline V gene sequence: CDR1 MDHEN, CDR2 SYDVKM. In DNA, the CDR3 is TGTGCCAGCAGTTTATCGGGACTAGGAATGCACGAGCAGTACTTC. The encoded protein is CASSLSGLGMHEQYF.

This clonotype was found a few times. This rearrangement joins TRBV6-1 to TRBJ1-1; TRBD1 aligns across 8 bases. Trimming cost V 4 bases and J 3 bases; bases outside gene matches: 4. CDR3 length equals 14 residues. The germline CDR1 and CDR2 sequences are MNHNS and SASEGT. The CDR3 DNA sequence: TGTGCCAGCAGTGCGGACAGGGTGGACACTGAAGCTTTCTTT. This encodes CASSADRVDTEAFF.

This clonotype has more than one count but fewer than ten. V gene TRBV5-1 combines with J gene TRBJ1-1; maybe TRBD1 (6 bases). This CDR3 spans 14 amino acids. Trimming took 4 bases from V and 1 from J, leaving 11 bases between them. The germline V gene has CDR1 SGHRS and CDR2 YFSETQ. The CDR3 coding sequence is TGCGCCAGCAGCCGGGGGGCCCAGAACACTGAAGCTTTCTTT. This codes for CASSRGAQNTEAFF.

The chain links TRBV20-1 to TRBJ1-1; a possible D gene is TRBD1 (6 bases). The V gene lost 4 bases and the J gene lost 3 bases, with 12 bases spanning the gap. Germline CDR1 reads DFQATT; CDR2 reads SNEGSKA (reference sequence). There are 13 residues in the CDR3. The CDR3 is CSATLQGDTEAFF. The CDR3 DNA follows: TGCAGTGCTACTTTACAGGGAGACACTGAAGCTTTCTTT.

This chain links TRBV11-3 with TRBJ2-3, with no clear D. The ends were cut back, 5 bases at V and 4 bases at J, with 10 bases in the middle. In germline, CDR1 is SGHNT, CDR2 YENEEA. This CDR3 comprises 13 residues. This CDR3 is CASSPRSADTQYF. CDR3 coding DNA: TGTGCCAGCAGCCCAAGGAGCGCAGATACGCAGTATTTT.

The chain combines TRBV5-6 with TRBJ2-5; TRBD1 might be the D (6 bases). The CDR3 is 15 residues long. The V gene's germline CDR1 is SGHDT and CDR2 YYEEEE. The ends were cut back, 4 bases at V and 5 bases at J, with 18 bases in the middle. The CDR3 nucleotides are TGTGCCAGCAGCATGGCCCTAGGACAGACGGAGACCCAGTACTTC. This sequence encodes CASSMALGQTETQYF. The full variable domain, completed using reference TRBV5-6 and TRBJ2-5, is DAGVTQSPTHLIKTRGQQVTLRCSPKSGHDTVSWYQQALGQGPQFIFQYYEEEERQRGNFPDRFSGHQFPNYSSELNVNALLLGDSALYLCASSMALGQTETQYFGPGTRLLVL.

The chain combines TRBV28 with TRBJ2-3, with a weak D call TRBD2 (6 bases). The germline gives CDR1 MDHEN, CDR2 SYDVKM. This CDR3 is 14 amino acids long. Trimming stripped 7 bases from V and 5 bases from J, with 16 bases between. The CDR3 protein is CASKSREPVDTQYF. CDR3 nucleotide sequence: TGTGCCAGCAAATCCCGGGAGCCAGTAGATACGCAGTATTTT.

The genes are TRBV19 and TRBJ1-1; 7 positions match TRBD1. Unmatched junction bases numbered 6, after V lost 5 bases and J lost 0 bases. CDR1 and CDR2 from the germline V gene are LNHDA and SQIVND (reference sequence). The CDR3 length is 15 residues. The CDR3 DNA reads as TGTGCCAGTAGTCTCCCAGGGGGATTGAACACTGAAGCTTTCTTT. Its protein is CASSLPGGLNTEAFF.

This clonotype was seen more than once but under ten times. The rearrangement joins TRBV20-1 to TRBJ2-2, with TRBD2 matching over 11 bases. CDR1 and CDR2 (germline): DFQATT, SNEGSKA (reference sequence). V gave up 2 bases and J gave up 9 bases; unmatched junction bases: 5. This CDR3 contains 14 residues. The CDR3 loop is CSARLAGGPRELFF. The CDR3 region has the DNA TGCAGTGCTAGACTAGCGGGGGGTCCGAGGGAGCTGTTTTTT.

The sample holds a few counts of this clonotype. V usage is TRBV19 and J usage is TRBJ1-5; 9 bases are shared with TRBD1. Per the germline V gene, CDR1 is LNHDA and CDR2 is SQIVND (reference sequence). The CDR3 sequence is 17 residues long. The ends lost 2 bases at V and 3 bases at J; junction bases unmatched: 8. The CDR3 loop is CASSISMGQGINQPQHF. In DNA, the CDR3 is TGTGCCAGTAGTATATCTATGGGACAGGGTATCAATCAGCCCCAGCATTTT.

The V gene is TRBV20-1, the J gene TRBJ2-7; 8 nucleotides line up with TRBD2. The CDR3 has 15 residues. The V gene end was trimmed by 1 base and the J gene end by 0 bases; junction bases not matched to a gene: 5. Germline V gives CDR1 DFQATT, CDR2 SNEGSKA (reference sequence). The chain's CDR3 is CSARGESGGSYEQYF. For the CDR3, the DNA is TGCAGTGCTAGAGGGGAAAGCGGGGGCTCCTACGAGCAGTACTTC.

The chain combines TRBV7-2 with TRBJ1-5; TRBD1 aligns across 8 bases. The CDR3 has 15 amino acids. In germline, CDR1 is SGHTA, CDR2 FQGNSA. Unmatched junction bases numbered 5, after V lost 5 bases and J lost 2 bases. The CDR3 DNA reads TGTGCCAGCAGCCGCGACAGGGGAGGCAATCAGCCCCAGCATTTT. Translating gives CASSRDRGGNQPQHF.

The chain has TRBV19 and TRBJ2-3; D remains unclear. Germline V lookup: CDR1 LNHDA, CDR2 SQIVND (reference sequence). Trimming removed 7 bases at V and 2 bases at J, with 10 bases between. The CDR3 runs to 13 residues. The CDR3 region has the DNA TGTGCCAGTACTTACAGCTACACAGATACGCAGTATTTT. Protein sequence: CASTYSYTDTQYF.

J is TRBJ1-6 and V is TRBV20-1; D gene uncertain. The germline V gene encodes CDR1 DFQATT and CDR2 SNEGSKA (reference sequence). Trimming took off 6 bases at V and 10 bases at J, with 22 bases between the two ends. CDR3 length: 15 amino acids. CDR3 nucleotides: TGCAGTGCCCCTTACGTGGAGCCAGGTTACTCACCCCTCCACTTT. Translation: CSAPYVEPGYSPLHF.

This clonotype was detected a few times. This chain uses TRBV15 with TRBJ2-1; D is uncertain. Trimming stripped 0 bases from V and 6 bases from J, with 12 bases between. This CDR3 has 15 residues. Germline V CDR1 and CDR2: LNHNV, YYDKDF (reference sequence). The CDR3 loop is CATSRDYLRSNEQFF. CDR3 in DNA: TGTGCCACCAGCAGAGACTACCTACGGTCCAATGAGCAGTTCTTC.